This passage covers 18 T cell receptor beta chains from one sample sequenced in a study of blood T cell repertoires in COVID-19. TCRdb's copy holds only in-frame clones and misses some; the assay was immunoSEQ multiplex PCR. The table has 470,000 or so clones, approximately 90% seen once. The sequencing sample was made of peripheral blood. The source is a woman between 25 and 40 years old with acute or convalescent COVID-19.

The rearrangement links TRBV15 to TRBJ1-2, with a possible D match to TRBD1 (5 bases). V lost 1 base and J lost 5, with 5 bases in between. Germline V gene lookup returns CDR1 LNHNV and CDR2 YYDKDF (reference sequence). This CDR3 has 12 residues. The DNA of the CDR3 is TGTGCCACCAGCAGAGGACAGTATGGCTACACCTTC. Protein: CATSRGQYGYTF.

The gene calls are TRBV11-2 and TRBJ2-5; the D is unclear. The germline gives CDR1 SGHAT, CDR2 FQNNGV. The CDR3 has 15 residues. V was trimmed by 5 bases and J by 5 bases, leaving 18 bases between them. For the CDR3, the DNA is TGTGCCAGCAGCCCCAGCAGACCGCCCGGGGAGACCCAGTACTTC. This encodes CASSPSRPPGETQYF.

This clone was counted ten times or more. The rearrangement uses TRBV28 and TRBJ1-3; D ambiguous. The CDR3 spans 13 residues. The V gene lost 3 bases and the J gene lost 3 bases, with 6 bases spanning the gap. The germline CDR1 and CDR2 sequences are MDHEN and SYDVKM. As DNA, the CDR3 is TGTGCCAGCAGTTTCCGGTTTGGAAACACCATATATTTT. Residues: CASSFRFGNTIYF.

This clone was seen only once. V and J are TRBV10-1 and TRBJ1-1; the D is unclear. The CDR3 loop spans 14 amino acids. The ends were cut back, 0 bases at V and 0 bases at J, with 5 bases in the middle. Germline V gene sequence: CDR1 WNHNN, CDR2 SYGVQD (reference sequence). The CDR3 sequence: CASSESGVNTEAFF. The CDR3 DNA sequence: TGCGCCAGCAGTGAGTCCGGGGTGAACACTGAAGCTTTCTTT.

In DNA, the CDR3 is TGTGCCAGCAGTTACTCGAGGGCCACCCGCACCGGGGAGCTGTTTTTT. The encoded protein is CASSYSRATRTGELFF. This chain uses TRBV6-2 or TRBV6-3 with TRBJ2-2; perhaps TRBD2 as D (5 bases). CDR1 and CDR2 from the germline V gene are MNHEY and SVGEGT. CDR3 size: 16 residues. The ends were cut back, 0 bases at V and 4 bases at J, with 12 bases in the middle.

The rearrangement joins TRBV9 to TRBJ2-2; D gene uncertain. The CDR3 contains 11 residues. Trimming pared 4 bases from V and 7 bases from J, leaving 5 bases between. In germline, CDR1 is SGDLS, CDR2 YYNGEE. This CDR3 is CASSSGGELFF. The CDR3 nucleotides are TGTGCCAGCAGCTCCGGCGGGGAGCTGTTTTTT.

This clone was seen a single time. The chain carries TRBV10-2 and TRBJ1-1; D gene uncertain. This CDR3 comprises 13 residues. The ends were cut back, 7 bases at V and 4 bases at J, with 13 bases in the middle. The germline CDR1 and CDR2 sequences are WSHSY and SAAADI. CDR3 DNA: TGCGCCAGCAATGAACAGAGTACCACTGAAGCTTTCTTT. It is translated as CASNEQSTTEAFF.

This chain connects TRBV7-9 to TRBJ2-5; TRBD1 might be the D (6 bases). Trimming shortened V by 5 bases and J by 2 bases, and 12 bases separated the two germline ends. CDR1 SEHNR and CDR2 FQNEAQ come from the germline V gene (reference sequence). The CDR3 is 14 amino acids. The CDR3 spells CASSPQGWQETQYF. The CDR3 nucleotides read TGTGCCAGCAGCCCGCAGGGGTGGCAAGAGACCCAGTACTTC.

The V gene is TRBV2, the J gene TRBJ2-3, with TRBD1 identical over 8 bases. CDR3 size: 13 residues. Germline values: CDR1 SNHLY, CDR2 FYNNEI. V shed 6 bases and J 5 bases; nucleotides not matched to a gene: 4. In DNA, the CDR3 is TGTGCCAGCAGGGACAGGGACCGAGATACGCAGTATTTT. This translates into CASRDRDRDTQYF.

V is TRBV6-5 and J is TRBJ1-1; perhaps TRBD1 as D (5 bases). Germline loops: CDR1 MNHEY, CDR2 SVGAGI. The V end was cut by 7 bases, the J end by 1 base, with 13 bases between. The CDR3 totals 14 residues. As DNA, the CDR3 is TGTGCCAGCACCAGACAGCCGACGAACACTGAAGCTTTCTTT. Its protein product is CASTRQPTNTEAFF.

The CDR3 nucleotides are TGTGCCAGCAGCCAAGTAGGAGGGGTTGAAGCTTTCTTT. This sequence encodes CASSQVGGVEAFF. The gene calls are TRBV3-1 (or the pseudogene TRBV3-2) and TRBJ1-1, with TRBD1 as a possible D gene (5 bases). Trimming removed 1 base from V and 7 bases from J, with 10 bases in between. The CDR3 covers 13 residues. Germline CDR1 is LGHDT and CDR2 is YNNKEL (reference sequence).

The CDR3 protein is CASSPQTTGGSYNEQFF. The CDR3 nucleotides read TGCGCCAGCAGCCCTCAAACCACAGGGGGCTCCTACAATGAGCAGTTCTTC. The chain couples TRBV4-1 to TRBJ2-1; 8 positions agree with TRBD1. The length of the CDR3 is 17 residues. CDR1 and CDR2 (germline): MGHRA, YSYEKL. The V segment lost 4 bases and the J segment 0 bases; nucleotides outside the gene matches: 8.

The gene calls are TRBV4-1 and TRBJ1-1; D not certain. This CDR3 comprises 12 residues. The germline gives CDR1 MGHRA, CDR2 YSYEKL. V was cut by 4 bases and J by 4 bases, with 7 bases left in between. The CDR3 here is CASSRGSTEAFF. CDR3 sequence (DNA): TGCGCCAGCAGCCGCGGGAGCACTGAAGCTTTCTTT.

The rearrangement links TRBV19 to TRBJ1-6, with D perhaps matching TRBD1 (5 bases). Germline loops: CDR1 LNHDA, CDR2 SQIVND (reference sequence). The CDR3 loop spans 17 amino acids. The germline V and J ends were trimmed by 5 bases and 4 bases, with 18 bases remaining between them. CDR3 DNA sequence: TGTGCCAGTAGTCCTACCGCCGTGGCAGGGTATAATTCACCCCTCCACTTT. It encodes CASSPTAVAGYNSPLHF.

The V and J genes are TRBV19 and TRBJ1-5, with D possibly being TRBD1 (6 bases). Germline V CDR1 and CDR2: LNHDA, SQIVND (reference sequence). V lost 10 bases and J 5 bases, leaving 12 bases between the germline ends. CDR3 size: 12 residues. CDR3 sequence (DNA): TGTGCCACTTCACAGGGAGATCAGCCCCAGCATTTT. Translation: CATSQGDQPQHF.

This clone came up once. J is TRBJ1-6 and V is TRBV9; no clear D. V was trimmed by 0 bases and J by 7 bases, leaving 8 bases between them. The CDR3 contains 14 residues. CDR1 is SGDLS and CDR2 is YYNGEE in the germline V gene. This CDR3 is CASSVARTNSPLHF. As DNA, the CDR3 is TGTGCCAGCAGCGTAGCCAGAACAAATTCACCCCTCCACTTT. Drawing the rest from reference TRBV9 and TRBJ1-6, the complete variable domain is DSGVTQTPKHLITATGQRVTLRCSPRSGDLSVYWYQQSLDQGLQFLIQYYNGEERAKGNILERFSAQQFPDLHSELNLSSLELGDSALYFCASSVARTNSPLHFGNGTRLTVT.

CDR3 residues: CASSPGLGGTDTQYF. DNA for the CDR3: TGTGCCAGCTCACCCGGACTAGGGGGCACAGATACGCAGTATTTT. The V call is TRBV18, the J call TRBJ2-3; 7 positions agree with TRBD2. Germline CDR1 is KGHSH and CDR2 is LQKENI. The CDR3 has 15 amino acids. The J segment lost 1 base and the V segment lost 3 bases, leaving 4 bases of the junction unmatched. The whole variable domain, filled in from reference TRBV18 and TRBJ2-3, reads NAGVMQNPRHLVRRRGQEARLRCSPMKGHSHVYWYRQLPEEGLKFMVYLQKENIIDESGMPKERFSAEFPKEGPSILRIQQVVRGDSAAYFCASSPGLGGTDTQYFGPGTRLTVL.

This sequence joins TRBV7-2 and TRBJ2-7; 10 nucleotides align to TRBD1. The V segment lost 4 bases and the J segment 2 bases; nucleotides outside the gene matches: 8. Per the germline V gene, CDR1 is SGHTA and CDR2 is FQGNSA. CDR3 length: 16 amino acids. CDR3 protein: CASSWKTGGMTYEQYF. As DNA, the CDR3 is TGTGCCAGCAGCTGGAAGACAGGGGGCATGACCTACGAGCAGTACTTC.